Listed below are T cell receptor beta chains from one sample, sequenced in a study of cytomegalovirus exposure and HLA in healthy donors. Repertoires were generated with immunoSEQ multiplex PCR, while TCRdb's copy carries only in-frame clones and drops some. Altogether about 110,000 clones are present, just over 75% being singletons, with the ten largest covering around an eighth. Source material: PBMCs. The receptor set was obtained from a man in his thirties or forties in good health and CMV-seropositive. Both conserved end residues are part of each CDR3. D genes are given only for firm matches. The size of a clone is reported for some rows only, either as once, few or many, or as a class for expanded clones.

CDR3 DNA,CDR3 protein,clone size,V gene,J gene,D gene
TGTGCCTTGTCCGCCGGGGGGAGTTATCAGCCCCAGCATTTT,CALSAGGSYQPQHF,few,TRBV30,TRBJ1-5,NA
TGTGCCAGCAGTTTACTGAATCAGCCCCAGCATTTT,CASSLLNQPQHF,NA,TRBV28,TRBJ1-5,NA
TGCGCCAGCAGCCCCTTTGCGGATTGGGAGCAGTTCTTC,CASSPFADWEQFF,NA,TRBV4-3,TRBJ2-1,NA
TGCGCCAGCAGCCCGGACAGGGCAAGCACTGAAGCTTTCTTT,CASSPDRASTEAFF,NA,TRBV4-3,TRBJ1-1,TRBD1
TGTGCCAGCAGCCCCAGAGGGCTAGCTTTGGTGGAAAACATTCAGTACTTC,CASSPRGLALVENIQYF,NA,TRBV11-2,TRBJ2-4,NA
TGTGCCAGTAATAACCGGGGGACTGAAGCTTTCTTT,CASNNRGTEAFF,NA,TRBV19,TRBJ1-1,NA
TGTGCCAGCAGCCAGGGGACAGTCCCTCCCTACGAGCAGTACTTC,CASSQGTVPPYEQYF,NA,TRBV13,TRBJ2-7,TRBD1
TGTGCCAGCAGCTCGCCCGGGACAGGGAAGATTCGTAGTTCACCCCTCCACTTT,CASSSPGTGKIRSSPLHF,NA,TRBV7-9,TRBJ1-6,TRBD1
TGTGCCAGCAGCTTGGAAAGGGGTACCCCGACCTACGAGCAGTACTTC,CASSLERGTPTYEQYF,few,TRBV7-8,TRBJ2-7,NA
TGTGCCAGCGAGGGACAGCGAGAGAACACCGGGGAGCTGTTTTTT,CASEGQRENTGELFF,NA,TRBV2,TRBJ2-2,TRBD1
TGTGCCAGCAGCTACCTAGCGGGGGGGCCGAATGAGCAGTTCTTC,CASSYLAGGPNEQFF,NA,TRBV6-6,TRBJ2-1,TRBD2
TGCGCCAGCAGCCAAGCTAGACTAGCTTCTCAATACGAGCAGTACTTC,CASSQARLASQYEQYF,NA,TRBV4-1,TRBJ2-7,TRBD2
TGTGCCAGCAGTGAAACGTTGGCAGGATCCTACGAGCAGTACTTC,CASSETLAGSYEQYF,NA,TRBV6-1,TRBJ2-7,NA
TGTGCCAGCAGCCCACCGGGACAGGGAGTGTACGAGCAGTACTTC,CASSPPGQGVYEQYF,NA,TRBV7-9,TRBJ2-7,TRBD1
TGTGCCAGCAGCGTACGGACAGGGGTGAGAGATACGCAGTATTTT,CASSVRTGVRDTQYF,NA,TRBV9,TRBJ2-3,TRBD1
TGTGCCAGCATGAACGGGGGGGCAGATACGCAGTATTTT,CASMNGGADTQYF,NA,TRBV28,TRBJ2-3,TRBD2
TGTGCCAGCAGTTCGGGTGATAATCAGCCCCAGCATTTT,CASSSGDNQPQHF,NA,TRBV28,TRBJ1-5,NA
TGTGCCAGCACCTCAGGGTATTTCACTGAAGCTTTCTTT,CASTSGYFTEAFF,few,TRBV6-1,TRBJ1-1,NA
TGCAGCGTTGTCGAGGGGGCTGGAAACACCATATATTTT,CSVVEGAGNTIYF,NA,TRBV29-1,TRBJ1-3,NA
TGTGCCAGCAGCCCCCGGGGAAGCCACTACGAGCAGTACTTC,CASSPRGSHYEQYF,few,TRBV9,TRBJ2-7,NA
TGTGCCAGTAGTATAGCAGTCGTGAACACTGAAGCTTTCTTT,CASSIAVVNTEAFF,NA,TRBV19,TRBJ1-1,NA
TGCGCCAGCAGCTTGGGGGGCGCATACAATGAGCAGTTCTTC,CASSLGGAYNEQFF,NA,TRBV5-1,TRBJ2-1,NA
TGTGCCAGCAGTTCTCCGGGACAGGGGGCGTCCGGGGAGCTGTTTTTT,CASSSPGQGASGELFF,NA,TRBV6-5,TRBJ2-2,TRBD1
TGTGCCTGCGGGACACCGAACACCGGGGAGCTGTTTTTT,CACGTPNTGELFF,NA,TRBV30,TRBJ2-2,NA
TGTGCCAGCAGCTCGGCACTGACTAGCGGGGGCACAGATACGCAGTATTTT,CASSSALTSGGTDTQYF,NA,TRBV5-4,TRBJ2-3,TRBD2
TGTGCCAGCAGTTACTCAGTGCAGGGTGGGTACGAGCAGTACTTC,CASSYSVQGGYEQYF,once,TRBV6-5,TRBJ2-7,NA
TGTGCCAGCAGGGGGTCGGGACAGGGGGCGGATACGCAGTATTTT,CASRGSGQGADTQYF,NA,TRBV11-2,TRBJ2-3,TRBD1
TGTGCCAGCAGCTTGGGATCGGACAGGCGTACCGGGGAGCTGTTTTTT,CASSLGSDRRTGELFF,few,TRBV13,TRBJ2-2,TRBD1
TGTGCCAGCAGTGAACAGATTATCAATTCACCCCTCCACTTT,CASSEQIINSPLHF,NA,TRBV6-1,TRBJ1-6,NA